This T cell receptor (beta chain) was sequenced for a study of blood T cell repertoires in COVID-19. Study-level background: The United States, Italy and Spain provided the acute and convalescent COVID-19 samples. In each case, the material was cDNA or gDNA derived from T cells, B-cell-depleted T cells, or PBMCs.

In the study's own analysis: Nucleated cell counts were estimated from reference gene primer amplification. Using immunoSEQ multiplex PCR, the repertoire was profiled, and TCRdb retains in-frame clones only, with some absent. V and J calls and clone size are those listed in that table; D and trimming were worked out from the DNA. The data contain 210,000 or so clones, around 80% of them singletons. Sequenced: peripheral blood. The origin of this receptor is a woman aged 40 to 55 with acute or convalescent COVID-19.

The chain's CDR3 is CASSSALTGVNTEAFF. Written as DNA, the CDR3 is TGTGCCAGCAGTTCGGCTCTGACAGGTGTGAACACTGAAGCTTTCTTT. This rearrangement joins TRBV27 to TRBJ1-1; possible D gene TRBD1, 6 bases. Germline CDR1 reads MNHEY; CDR2 reads SMNVEV (reference sequence). The CDR3 covers 16 residues. The V gene lost 4 bases and the J gene lost 0 bases, with 15 bases spanning the gap.